What follows are 4 T cell receptor beta chains derived from one specimen sequenced in a study of liver allograft versus peripheral blood T cells. In the study overall: The authors compared T cell receptor repertoires in transplanted livers with recipients' peripheral blood repertoires.

TCRdb re-called the reads through MiXCR, storing one row per CDR3 protein. Seen here are over 10,000 distinct CDR3 sequences, approximately 19% observed once, and the top ten hold about 12%. Receptor source: a human patient who had a liver transplant. Some T cells may have originated in the graft donor.

This chain connects TRBV14 to TRBJ1-6; D gene unclear. The germline V and J ends were trimmed by 0 bases and 0 bases, with 9 bases remaining between them. Germline V gene sequence: CDR1 SGHDN, CDR2 FVKESK. This CDR3 is 17 amino acids long. DNA for the CDR3: TGTGCCAGCAGCCAAGAACCCGCAAGCTCCTATAATTCACCCCTCCACTTT. It translates to CASSQEPASSYNSPLHF.

This clonotype was counted at least ten times. This chain connects TRBV15 to TRBJ1-2; tentative D call: TRBD1 (6 bases). The CDR3 has 15 amino acids. V gave up 3 bases and J gave up 0 bases, with 11 bases separating them. The germline V gene has CDR1 LNHNV and CDR2 YYDKDF (reference sequence). The CDR3 DNA is TGTGCCACCAGCAGTGACAGGCAAACTAACTATGGCTACACCTTC. Translation: CATSSDRQTNYGYTF.

This clonotype was counted ten times or more. V usage is TRBV6-6 and J usage is TRBJ2-3, with D tentatively TRBD2 (7 bases). The CDR3 sequence is 20 residues long. The germline V gene encodes CDR1 MNHNY and CDR2 SVGAGI (reference sequence). V was shortened by 7 bases and J by 0 bases, with 29 bases between the two germline ends. CDR3 nucleotide sequence: TGTGCCAGCACTATACTAGGGGGGGCCGCTGGGAAGCTTAGCACAGATACGCAGTATTTT. Translated: CASTILGGAAGKLSTDTQYF.

This sequence joins TRBV6-1 and TRBJ2-2, with TRBD1 as a possible D gene (5 bases). Trimming removed 9 bases from V and 3 bases from J, with 20 bases in between. Germline loops: CDR1 MNHNS, CDR2 SASEGT. The CDR3 is made up of 16 amino acids. CDR3 loop: CARSYEDILYTGELFF. The CDR3, as DNA: TGTGCCAGAAGTTACGAGGACATCCTTTACACCGGGGAGCTGTTTTTT.